This TCR beta chain was documented in a study of CD8+CD57+ T cells in acquired aplastic anemia. Turning to the study itself: Healthy donors averaged about 10 million reads for CD4+ cells.

The use of genomic DNA as template underpinned the TCR beta VDJ and CDR3 profiling. TCRdb called the reads again in MiXCR, with one record for every CDR3 protein. The sample holds some 140,000 distinct CDR3 sequences, less than 45% seen once. This clonotype has a count of ten or more. The sequenced sample was sorted CD4+, CD8+, or CD8+CD57+ T cells (not recorded which) from PBMCs. This TCR came from a human donor in good health, serving as a control.

The CDR3 DNA reads TGTGCCAGCATCGGTCAGGGGGCGCCGTACACCTTC. Protein sequence: CASIGQGAPYTF. The genes are TRBV6-5 and TRBJ1-2; TRBD1 matches at 8 bases. Trimming removed 7 bases from V and 11 bases from J; junction bases left unmatched: 9. CDR1 is MNHEY, CDR2 SVGAGI, per germline. This CDR3 spans 12 amino acids.